This record looks at one TCR beta chain sequence and its context. No antigen is known for it. This entry is derived from a study of vaccination effects on CD4 cells after COVID-19. For the study at large: Of the BNT162b2 and mRNA-1273 vaccines, participants received two doses of one or the other. Study conclusions and caveats: The vaccine-induced clones of healthy vaccinees included only 1 of 255 that cross-reacted with common cold coronaviruses. Infection-derived and vaccine-derived clones contracted markedly late after vaccination.

Before any sequencing was done, the ViraFEST assay used viral peptide pools to expand antigen-specific CD4+ T cells. Between days 9 and 11 of culture, CD4+ T cells were separated out. Neither prior SARS-CoV-2 infection nor positive nucleocapsid antibodies were present in the vaccine recipients. Wells of roughly 2 million PBMC each were grown with 8.5 to 10 IU/ml IL-2 and about 9.7 ug/ml peptides. The protocol was immunoSEQ multiplex PCR, while the TCRdb copy is restricted to in-frame clones and leaves out a portion. The table includes about 73,000 clones, over 70% detected once. Germline CDR1 SGDLS, CDR2 YYNGEE. There are 12 residues in the CDR3. The germline V and J ends were trimmed by 2 bases and 7 bases, with 9 bases remaining between them.

Sequenced here: CD4+ T cells from PBMCs cultured with SARS-CoV-2 spike peptides, sampled before COVID-19 vaccination. The receptor's source is a human donor who received a COVID-19 vaccine. V is TRBV9 and J is TRBJ1-2; D call uncertain. The CDR3 sequence: CASSVLASGYTF. DNA of the CDR3: TGTGCCAGCAGCGTGTTAGCAAGTGGCTACACCTTC.